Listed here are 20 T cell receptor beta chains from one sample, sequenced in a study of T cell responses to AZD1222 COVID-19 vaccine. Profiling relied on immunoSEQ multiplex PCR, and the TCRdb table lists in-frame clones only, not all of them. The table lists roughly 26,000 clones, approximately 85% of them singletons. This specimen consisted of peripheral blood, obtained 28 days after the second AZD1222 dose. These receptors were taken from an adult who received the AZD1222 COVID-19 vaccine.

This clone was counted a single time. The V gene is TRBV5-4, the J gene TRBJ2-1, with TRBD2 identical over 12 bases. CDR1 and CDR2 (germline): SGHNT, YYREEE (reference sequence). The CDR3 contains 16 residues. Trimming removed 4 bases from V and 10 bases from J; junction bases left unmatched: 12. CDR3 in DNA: TGTGCCAGCAGCGCCCCTCTAGCGGGGGGGCCTTGGGAGCAGTTCTTC. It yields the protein CASSAPLAGGPWEQFF.

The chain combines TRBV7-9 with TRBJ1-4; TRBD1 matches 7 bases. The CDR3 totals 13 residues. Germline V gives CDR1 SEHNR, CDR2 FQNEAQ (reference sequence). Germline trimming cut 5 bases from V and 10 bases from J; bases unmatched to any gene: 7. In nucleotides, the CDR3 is TGTGCCAGCAGCCCGGGGACAGTAAGAAAACTGTTTTTT. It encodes CASSPGTVRKLFF.

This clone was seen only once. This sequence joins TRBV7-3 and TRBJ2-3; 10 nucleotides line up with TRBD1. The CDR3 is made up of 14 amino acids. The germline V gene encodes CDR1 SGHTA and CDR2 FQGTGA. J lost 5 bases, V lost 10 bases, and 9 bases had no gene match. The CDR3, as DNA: TGTGCCACCTCGAGGCGGGACAGGGGAGATACGCAGTATTTT. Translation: CATSRRDRGDTQYF. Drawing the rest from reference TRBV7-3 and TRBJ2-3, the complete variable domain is GAGVSQTPSNKVTEKGKYVELRCDPISGHTALYWYRQSLGQGPEFLIYFQGTGAADDSGLPNDRFFAVRPEGSVSTLKIQRTERGDSAVYLCATSRRDRGDTQYFGPGTRLTVL.

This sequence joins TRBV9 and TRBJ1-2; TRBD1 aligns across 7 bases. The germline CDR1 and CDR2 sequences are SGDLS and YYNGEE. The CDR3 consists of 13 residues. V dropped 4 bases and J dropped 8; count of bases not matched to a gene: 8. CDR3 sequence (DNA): TGTGCCAGCAGCCCAGGGACAGAAATCGGCTACACCTTC. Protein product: CASSPGTEIGYTF. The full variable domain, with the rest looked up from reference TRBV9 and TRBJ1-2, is DSGVTQTPKHLITATGQRVTLRCSPRSGDLSVYWYQQSLDQGLQFLIQYYNGEERAKGNILERFSAQQFPDLHSELNLSSLELGDSALYFCASSPGTEIGYTFGSGTRLTVV.

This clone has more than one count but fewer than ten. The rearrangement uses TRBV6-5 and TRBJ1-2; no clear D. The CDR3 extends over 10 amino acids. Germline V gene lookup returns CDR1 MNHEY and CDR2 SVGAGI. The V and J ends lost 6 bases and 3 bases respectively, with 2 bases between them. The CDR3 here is CASSDYGYTF. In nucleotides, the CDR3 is TGTGCCAGCAGCGACTATGGCTACACCTTC.

The CDR3 region is CASSPGSGLYNEQFF. For the CDR3, the DNA is TGTGCCAGCAGCCCTGGGTCCGGGCTTTACAATGAGCAGTTCTTC. This chain connects TRBV9 to TRBJ2-1; D not resolved. This CDR3 is built from 15 residues. Germline values: CDR1 SGDLS, CDR2 YYNGEE. With 4 bases removed from V and 4 bases from J, the gap between germline ends came to 15 bases.

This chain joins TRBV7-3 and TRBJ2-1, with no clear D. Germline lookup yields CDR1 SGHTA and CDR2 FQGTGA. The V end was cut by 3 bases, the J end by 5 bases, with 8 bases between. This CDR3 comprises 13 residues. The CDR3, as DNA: TGTGCCAGCAGCTTCGCCCCGAACAATGAGCAGTTCTTC. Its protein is CASSFAPNNEQFF.

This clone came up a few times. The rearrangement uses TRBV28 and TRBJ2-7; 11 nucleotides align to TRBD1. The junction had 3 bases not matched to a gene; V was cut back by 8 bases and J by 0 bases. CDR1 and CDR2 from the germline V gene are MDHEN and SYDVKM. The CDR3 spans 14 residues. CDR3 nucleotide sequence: TGTGCCAGCTTCGGACAGGGGGCCTCCTACGAGCAGTACTTC. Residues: CASFGQGASYEQYF.

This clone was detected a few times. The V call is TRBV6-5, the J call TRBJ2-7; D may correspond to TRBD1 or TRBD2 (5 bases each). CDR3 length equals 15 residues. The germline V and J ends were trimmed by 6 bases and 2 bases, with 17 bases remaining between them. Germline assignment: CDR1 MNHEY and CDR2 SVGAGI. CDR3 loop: CASRTLGANAYEQYF. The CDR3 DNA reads TGTGCCAGCAGGACACTAGGGGCAAACGCCTACGAGCAGTACTTC.

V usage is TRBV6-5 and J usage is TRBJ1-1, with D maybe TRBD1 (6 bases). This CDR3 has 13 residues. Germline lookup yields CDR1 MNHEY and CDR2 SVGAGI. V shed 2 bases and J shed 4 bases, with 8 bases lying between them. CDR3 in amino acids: CASSYGQTTEAFF. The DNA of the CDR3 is TGTGCCAGCAGTTACGGACAGACCACTGAAGCTTTCTTT.

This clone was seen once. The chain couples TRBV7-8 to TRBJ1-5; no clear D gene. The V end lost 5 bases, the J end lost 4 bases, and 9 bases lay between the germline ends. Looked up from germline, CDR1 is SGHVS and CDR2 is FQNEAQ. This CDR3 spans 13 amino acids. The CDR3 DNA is TGTGCCAGCAGCACACGTCCGAATCAGCCCCAGCATTTT. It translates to CASSTRPNQPQHF.

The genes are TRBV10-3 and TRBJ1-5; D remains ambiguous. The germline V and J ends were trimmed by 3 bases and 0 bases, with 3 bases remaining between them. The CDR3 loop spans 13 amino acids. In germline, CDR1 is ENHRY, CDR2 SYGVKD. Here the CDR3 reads CAISDNSNQPQHF. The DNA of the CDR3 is TGTGCCATCAGTGACAATAGCAATCAGCCCCAGCATTTT.

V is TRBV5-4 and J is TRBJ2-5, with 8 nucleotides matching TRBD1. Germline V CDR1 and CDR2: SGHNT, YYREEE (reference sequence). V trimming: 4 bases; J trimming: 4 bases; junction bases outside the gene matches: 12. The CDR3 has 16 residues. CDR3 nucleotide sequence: TGTGCCAGCAGCGTACTACAGGGGGGTGGGACAGAGACCCAGTACTTC. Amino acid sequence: CASSVLQGGGTETQYF.

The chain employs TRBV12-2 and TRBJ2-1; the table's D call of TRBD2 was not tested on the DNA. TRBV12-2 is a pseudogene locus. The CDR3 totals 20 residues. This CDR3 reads CASRLERRLAGGRPYNEQFF. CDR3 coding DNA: TGTGCAAGTCGCTTAGAGCGGCGACTAGCGGGGGGGCGCCCCTACAATGAGCAGTTCTTC.

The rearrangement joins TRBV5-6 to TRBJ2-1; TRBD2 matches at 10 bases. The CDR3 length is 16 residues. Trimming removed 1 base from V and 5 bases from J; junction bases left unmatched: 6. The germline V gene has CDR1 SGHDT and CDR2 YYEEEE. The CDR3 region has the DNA TGTGCCAGCAGCTTGTGGCCTAGCGGGGGACACAATGAGCAGTTCTTC. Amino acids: CASSLWPSGGHNEQFF.

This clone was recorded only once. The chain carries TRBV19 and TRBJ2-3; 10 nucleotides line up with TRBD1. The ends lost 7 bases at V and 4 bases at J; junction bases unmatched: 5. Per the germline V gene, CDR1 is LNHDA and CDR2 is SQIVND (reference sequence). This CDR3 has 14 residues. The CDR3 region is CASTDRGRSDTQYF. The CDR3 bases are TGTGCCAGTACTGACAGGGGGCGGTCAGATACGCAGTATTTT.

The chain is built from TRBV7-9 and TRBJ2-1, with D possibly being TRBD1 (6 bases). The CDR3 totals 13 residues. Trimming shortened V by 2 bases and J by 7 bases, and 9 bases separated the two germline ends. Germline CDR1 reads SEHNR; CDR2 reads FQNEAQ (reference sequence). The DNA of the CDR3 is TGTGCCAGCAGCTTATGGGACAAAAATGAGCAGTTCTTC. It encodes CASSLWDKNEQFF.

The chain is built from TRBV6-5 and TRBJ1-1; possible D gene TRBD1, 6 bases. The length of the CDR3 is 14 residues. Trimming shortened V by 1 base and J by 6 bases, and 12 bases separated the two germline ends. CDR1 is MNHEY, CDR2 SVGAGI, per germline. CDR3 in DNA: TGTGCCAGCAGTTACTATAGGGGGGTGGCTGAAGCTTTCTTT. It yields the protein CASSYYRGVAEAFF.

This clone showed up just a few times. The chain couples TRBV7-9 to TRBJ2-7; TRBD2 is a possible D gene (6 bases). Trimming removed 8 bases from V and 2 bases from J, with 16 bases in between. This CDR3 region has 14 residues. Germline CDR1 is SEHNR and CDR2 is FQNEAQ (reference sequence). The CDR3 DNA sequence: TGTGCCAGCTCCCCCGGACTACCCCCCTACGAGCAGTACTTC. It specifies CASSPGLPPYEQYF.

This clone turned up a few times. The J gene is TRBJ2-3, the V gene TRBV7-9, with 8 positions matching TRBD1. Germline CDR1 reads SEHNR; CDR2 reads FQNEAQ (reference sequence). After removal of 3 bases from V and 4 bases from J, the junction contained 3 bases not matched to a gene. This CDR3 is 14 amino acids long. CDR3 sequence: CASSFGQGADTQYF. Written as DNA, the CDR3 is TGTGCCAGCAGCTTCGGACAGGGAGCAGATACGCAGTATTTT.